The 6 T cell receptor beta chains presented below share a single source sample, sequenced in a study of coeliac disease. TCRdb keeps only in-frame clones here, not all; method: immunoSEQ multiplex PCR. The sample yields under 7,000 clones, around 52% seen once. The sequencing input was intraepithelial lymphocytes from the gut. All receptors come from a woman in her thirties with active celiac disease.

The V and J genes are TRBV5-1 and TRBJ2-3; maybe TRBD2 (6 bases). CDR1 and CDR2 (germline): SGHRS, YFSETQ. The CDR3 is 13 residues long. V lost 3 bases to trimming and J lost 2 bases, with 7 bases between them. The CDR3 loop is CASSSDYTDTQYF. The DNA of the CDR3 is TGCGCCAGCAGCTCGGACTACACAGATACGCAGTATTTT.

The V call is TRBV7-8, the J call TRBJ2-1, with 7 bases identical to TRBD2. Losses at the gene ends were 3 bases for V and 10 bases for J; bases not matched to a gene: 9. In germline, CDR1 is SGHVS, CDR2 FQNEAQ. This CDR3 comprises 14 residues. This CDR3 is CASSFPARGGEQFF. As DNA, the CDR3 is TGTGCCAGCAGCTTTCCCGCGCGGGGAGGGGAGCAGTTCTTC.

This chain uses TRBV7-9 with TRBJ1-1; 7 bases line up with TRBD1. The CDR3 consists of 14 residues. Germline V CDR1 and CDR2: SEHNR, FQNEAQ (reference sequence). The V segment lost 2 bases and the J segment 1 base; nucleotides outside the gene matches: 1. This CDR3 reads CASSLYRGNTEAFF. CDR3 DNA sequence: TGTGCCAGCAGCTTATACAGGGGGAACACTGAAGCTTTCTTT.

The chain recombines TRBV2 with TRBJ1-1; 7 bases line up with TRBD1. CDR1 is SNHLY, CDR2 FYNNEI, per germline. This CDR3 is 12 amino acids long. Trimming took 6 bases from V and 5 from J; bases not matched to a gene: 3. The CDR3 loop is CASSLQGTEAFF. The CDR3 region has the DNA TGTGCCAGCAGCCTACAGGGGACTGAAGCTTTCTTT.

In DNA form, the CDR3 reads TGTGCCAGCAGCCGGACGAGCGGGGGACTCTCCTACAATGAGCAGTTCTTC. Translated, it gives CASSRTSGGLSYNEQFF. This chain connects TRBV13 to TRBJ2-1, with TRBD2 identical over 8 bases. This CDR3 comprises 17 residues. The trim removed 5 bases at V and 0 bases at J, leaving 9 bases unmatched. CDR1 and CDR2 (germline): PRHDT, FYEKMQ (reference sequence).

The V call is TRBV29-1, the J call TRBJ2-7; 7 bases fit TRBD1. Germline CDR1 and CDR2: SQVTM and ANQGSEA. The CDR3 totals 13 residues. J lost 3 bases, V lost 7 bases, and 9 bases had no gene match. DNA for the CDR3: TGCAGCGCAGCCGACAGGGCCAACTACGAGCAGTACTTC. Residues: CSAADRANYEQYF.